This T cell receptor beta chain was sequenced in a study of regulatory T cells in long-lasting Graves disease. General study findings and limits: TRBV28, TRBJ1-2 and TRBJ2-5 emerged as the favored segments in persistent disease.

Arm-PCR of CDR3 regions and iRepertoire HTBI primers were the basis on which TCR beta libraries were built. TCRdb reprocessed the multiplex PCR reads via MiXCR and lists one record per CDR3 protein. The sample lists about 520,000 distinct CDR3 sequences, 12% seen once, with 7.5% to 9% in the top ten. In its sample, this clonotype was seen many times. The antigen remains unidentified. The germline gives CDR1 MNHEY, CDR2 SVGEGT. V lost 6 bases and J 7 bases, leaving 25 bases between the germline ends. This CDR3 is 16 amino acids long. Time point indicated: newly diagnosed GD, antithyroid drugs for less than 3 months. PBMCs provided the RNA from which the TCR library was made. These data also formed part of another study, on T cells in Graves' hyperthyroidism and ophthalmopathy.

The V call is TRBV6-2 or TRBV6-3, the J call TRBJ2-7; D remains ambiguous. The TCR was taken from a woman aged 25 to 39 with Graves disease. The sequenced sample was peripheral blood mononuclear cells (PBMCs), obtained at new diagnosis, from a patient treated with antithyroid drugs. In DNA, the CDR3 is TGTGCCAGCAGGAACCCTGAGTGGCAGCCAATCGCTGAGCAGTACTTC. This sequence encodes CASRNPEWQPIAEQYF.